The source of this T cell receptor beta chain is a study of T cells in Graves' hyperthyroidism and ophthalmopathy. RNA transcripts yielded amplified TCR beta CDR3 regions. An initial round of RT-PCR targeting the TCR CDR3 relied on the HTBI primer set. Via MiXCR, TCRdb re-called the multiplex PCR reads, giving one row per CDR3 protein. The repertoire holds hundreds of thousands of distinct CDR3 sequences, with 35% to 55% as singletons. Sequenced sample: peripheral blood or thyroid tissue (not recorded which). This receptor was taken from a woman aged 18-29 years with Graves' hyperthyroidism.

CDR3 nucleotide sequence: TGCAGCGTTGATGCCAGCATCCCCCCCCCGTATGGCTACACCTTC. Translating gives CSVDASIPPPYGYTF. V is TRBV29-1 and J is TRBJ1-2; D not certain. Trimming removed 3 bases from V and 5 bases from J, with 19 bases in between. Germline V gene data show CDR1 as SQVTM and CDR2 as ANQGSEA. This CDR3 spans 15 amino acids.